Below, 19 T cell receptor beta chains from the same sample are listed, as sequenced in a study of T-cell memory formation after mild COVID-19. From the 5' RACE reads, TCRdb called clonotypes with MiXCR, one entry per CDR3 protein. The sample has under 200,000 distinct CDR3 sequences, roughly 31% seen once. The sample was PBMCs or a T cell subset sorted from them (not recorded which). The receptors were gathered from an adult woman who had mild COVID-19 (a few samples of this study predate the infection). Cell type and time point are not known.

This clonotype appeared a few times. This chain links TRBV15 with TRBJ1-2; D is unresolved. The CDR3 consists of 16 residues. The germline gives CDR1 LNHNV, CDR2 YYDKDF (reference sequence). Between the trimmed V and J ends, which lost 5 bases and 4 bases, there was a span of 20 bases. In nucleotides, the CDR3 is TGTGCCACCAGCGCACTATCAGCCCTGGAGTCCTATGGCTACACCTTC. Its protein is CATSALSALESYGYTF.

This chain links TRBV20-1 with TRBJ1-2; the D is unclear. The germline gives CDR1 DFQATT, CDR2 SNEGSKA (reference sequence). The germline V and J ends were trimmed by 6 bases and 4 bases, with 18 bases remaining between them. The CDR3 totals 14 residues. The CDR3 DNA follows: TGCAGTGCCTCCGGCGTCGGGTTGGGCTATGGCTACACCTTC. Translated: CSASGVGLGYGYTF.

There are a few counts of this clonotype. This chain uses TRBV7-9 with TRBJ1-1, with D unresolved. The CDR3 length is 15 residues. The V end lost 8 bases, the J end lost 1 base, and 17 bases lay between the germline ends. CDR1 and CDR2 from the germline V gene are SEHNR and FQNEAQ (reference sequence). For the CDR3, the DNA is TGTGCCAGCGGTCGAGGGTCTTTTTCGAACACTGAAGCTTTCTTT. Its protein is CASGRGSFSNTEAFF.

The V call is TRBV5-1, the J call TRBJ2-7; 8 positions agree with TRBD1. The V segment lost 2 bases and the J segment 0 bases; nucleotides outside the gene matches: 4. In germline, CDR1 is SGHRS, CDR2 YFSETQ. The CDR3 length is 15 residues. The CDR3 is CASSFGQGFSYEQYF. DNA of the CDR3: TGCGCCAGCAGCTTTGGACAGGGATTCTCCTACGAGCAGTACTTC.

This clonotype appeared a few times. J is TRBJ2-2 and V is TRBV5-1; 9 nucleotides align to TRBD2. The CDR3 totals 22 residues. CDR1 is SGHRS and CDR2 is YFSETQ in the germline V gene. J lost 0 bases, V lost 2 bases, and 20 bases had no gene match. In DNA form, the CDR3 reads TGCGCCAGCAGCTTCCCCTTGACCGGGACTAGCCCCTCCAGATCGAACACCGGGGAGCTGTTTTTT. Residues: CASSFPLTGTSPSRSNTGELFF.

V and J are TRBV4-1 and TRBJ1-1; unclear D gene. V was cut by 1 base and J by 1 base, with 7 bases left in between. This CDR3 contains 14 residues. Per germline, CDR1 MGHRA and CDR2 YSYEKL. In nucleotides, the CDR3 is TGCGCCAGCAGCCAAGTGGAGGGGAACACTGAAGCTTTCTTT. Translating gives CASSQVEGNTEAFF.

V and J are TRBV5-1 and TRBJ1-1; D not resolved. The CDR3 loop spans 15 amino acids. Deletions cut 4 bases from V and 3 bases from J, with 16 bases between. Germline CDR1 SGHRS, CDR2 YFSETQ. CDR3 loop: CASSPVPRSDTEAFF. The DNA for the CDR3 is TGCGCCAGCAGCCCGGTCCCCCGAAGCGACACTGAAGCTTTCTTT.

This clonotype was seen once. The rearrangement links TRBV5-6 to TRBJ2-1; 7 bases agree with TRBD2. V lost 2 bases to trimming and J lost 0 bases; unmatched junction nucleotides: 5. Germline V gene lookup returns CDR1 SGHDT and CDR2 YYEEEE. The CDR3 is 16 amino acids. The CDR3 region is CASSFFGGSSYNEQFF. The CDR3 DNA reads as TGTGCCAGCAGCTTTTTTGGCGGGAGCTCCTACAATGAGCAGTTCTTC. Full variable domain (outside the CDR3, taken from reference TRBV5-6 and TRBJ2-1): DAGVTQSPTHLIKTRGQQVTLRCSPKSGHDTVSWYQQALGQGPQFIFQYYEEEERQRGNFPDRFSGHQFPNYSSELNVNALLLGDSALYLCASSFFGGSSYNEQFFGPGTRLTVL.

A few counts support this clonotype. The J gene is TRBJ2-3, the V gene TRBV5-1, with 7 positions matching TRBD2. The J segment lost 2 bases and the V segment lost 0 bases, leaving 3 bases of the junction unmatched. Germline V CDR1 and CDR2: SGHRS, YFSETQ. The CDR3 is made up of 15 amino acids. CDR3 sequence (DNA): TGCGCCAGCAGCTTGGGACTAGCACCCACAGATACGCAGTATTTT. This codes for CASSLGLAPTDTQYF.

This sequence joins TRBV7-9 and TRBJ2-7; the D is unclear. CDR1 and CDR2 (germline): SEHNR, FQNEAQ (reference sequence). The V end lost 1 base, the J end lost 6 bases, and 10 bases lay between the germline ends. The CDR3 spans 13 residues. CDR3 sequence (DNA): TGTGCCAGCAGCTTAGTCCGGAGTCTCGAGCAGTACTTC. Translation gives CASSLVRSLEQYF.

The table lists this clonotype with a few counts. The chain employs TRBV5-1 and TRBJ2-1, with D perhaps matching TRBD2 (5 bases). This CDR3 has 14 amino acids. The V gene lost 7 bases and the J gene lost 6 bases, with 17 bases spanning the gap. Germline V lookup: CDR1 SGHRS, CDR2 YFSETQ. For the CDR3, the DNA is TGCGCCAGCTCCATCAGAGGGCCAAGCAATGAGCAGTTCTTC. Its translation is CASSIRGPSNEQFF.

The rearrangement links TRBV5-1 to TRBJ2-7; D not resolved. Looked up from germline, CDR1 is SGHRS and CDR2 is YFSETQ. This CDR3 has 15 residues. V dropped 3 bases and J dropped 3 bases, with 16 bases sitting between them. CDR3 loop: CASSSDNYGLYEQYF. The DNA of the CDR3 is TGCGCCAGCAGCTCCGATAATTACGGCCTCTACGAGCAGTACTTC.

This clonotype was observed a handful of times. The chain's CDR3 is CASQLAGTGELFF. CDR3 nucleotides: TGCGCCAGCCAACTAGCCGGGACCGGGGAGCTGTTTTTT. The V call is TRBV5-1, the J call TRBJ2-2; D is perhaps TRBD2 (6 bases). The CDR3 extends over 13 amino acids. V lost 7 bases and J 5 bases, leaving 12 bases between the germline ends. The germline V gene has CDR1 SGHRS and CDR2 YFSETQ. The full variable domain, with the rest looked up from reference TRBV5-1 and TRBJ2-2, is KAGVTQTPRYLIKTRGQQVTLSCSPISGHRSVSWYQQTPGQGLQFLFEYFSETQRNKGNFPGRFSGRQFSNSRSEMNVSTLELGDSALYLCASQLAGTGELFFGEGSRLTVL.

This clonotype was observed a few times. The chain combines TRBV18 with TRBJ2-1; TRBD2 matches at 10 bases. The CDR3 contains 14 residues. The germline gives CDR1 KGHSH, CDR2 LQKENI. J gave up 9 bases and V 5 bases, and 7 bases lay outside the gene matches. CDR3 protein: CASSEIAGGAEQFF. Here the CDR3 DNA reads TGTGCCAGCTCAGAAATAGCGGGAGGTGCTGAGCAGTTCTTC.

This clonotype was picked up a small number of times. This rearrangement joins TRBV4-3 to TRBJ2-1; D gene uncertain. Germline CDR1 reads LGHNA; CDR2 reads YSLEER. V was clipped by 5 bases and J by 9 bases, with 8 bases between them. The CDR3 loop spans 11 amino acids. CDR3 region: CASSSWGEQFF. For the CDR3, the DNA is TGCGCCAGCAGCTCGTGGGGTGAGCAGTTCTTC.

V is TRBV6-2 or TRBV6-3 and J is TRBJ2-7, with TRBD2 identical over 11 bases. Germline-derived CDR1 and CDR2 are MNHEY and SVGEGT. The CDR3 loop spans 15 amino acids. The ends lost 6 bases at V and 6 bases at J; junction bases unmatched: 10. CDR3 nucleotides: TGTGCCAGCAGAGGATCTAGCGGGGGGAGTGCCGAGCAGTACTTC. It is translated as CASRGSSGGSAEQYF.

The chain carries TRBV19 and TRBJ1-1; D gene unclear. Germline V lookup: CDR1 LNHDA, CDR2 SQIVND (reference sequence). The CDR3 is 14 amino acids. The V gene lost 3 bases and the J gene lost 4 bases, with 12 bases spanning the gap. This CDR3 is CASSIPAGGTEAFF. CDR3 sequence (DNA): TGTGCCAGTAGTATCCCGGCAGGAGGCACTGAAGCTTTCTTT. The complete variable domain, with remaining parts taken from reference TRBV19 and TRBJ1-1, reads DGGITQSPKYLFRKEGQNVTLSCEQNLNHDAMYWYRQDPGQGLRLIYYSQIVNDFQKGDIAEGYSVSREKKESFPLTVTSAQKNPTAFYLCASSIPAGGTEAFFGQGTRLTVV.

This clonotype was seen more than once but under ten times. The chain employs TRBV4-3 and TRBJ1-2; D not resolved. V lost 0 bases and J 5 bases, leaving 7 bases between the germline ends. The CDR3 is 13 residues long. The germline gives CDR1 LGHNA, CDR2 YSLEER. CDR3: CASSQDPTYGYTF. The DNA of the CDR3 is TGCGCCAGCAGCCAAGATCCAACGTATGGCTACACCTTC.

Notes on this clonotype: Its ends do not fully match the called genes, so a read error is possible. The rearrangement uses TRBV6-1 and TRBJ1-2; unclear D gene. The CDR3 totals 8 residues. The germline V gene encodes CDR1 MNHNS and CDR2 SASEGT. The CDR3 coding sequence is TGTGCCAGCAGTAGTAGCCTCTTC. It is translated as CASSSSLF.